The next 17 T cell receptor beta chains were all read from a single sample in a study of control samples from healthy donors and cancer patients. The assay was immunoSEQ multiplex PCR, and TCRdb's table has in-frame clones only and misses some. The sample has about 130,000 clones; 90% are singletons. The sequenced sample consisted of blood. The receptors were sampled from a man aged 18-30 years in good health.

V and J are TRBV4-3 and TRBJ2-3, with D tentatively TRBD2 (6 bases). This CDR3 comprises 16 residues. Trimming shortened V by 0 bases and J by 1 base, and 11 bases separated the two germline ends. The germline V gene encodes CDR1 LGHNA and CDR2 YSLEER. This CDR3 reads CASSQDPGRGTDTQYF. The CDR3 DNA reads as TGCGCCAGCAGCCAAGACCCCGGGAGAGGCACAGATACGCAGTATTTT.

This clone came up once. V is TRBV5-1 and J is TRBJ2-1, with D hard to call. The germline V and J ends were trimmed by 2 bases and 5 bases, with 11 bases remaining between them. Germline V gene lookup returns CDR1 SGHRS and CDR2 YFSETQ. The length of the CDR3 is 14 residues. The CDR3 DNA reads TGCGCCAGCAGCTTCGGCACGCTGGACAATGAGCAGTTCTTC. Protein product: CASSFGTLDNEQFF.

In its sample, this clone was seen a few times. This chain links TRBV7-9 with TRBJ1-4; 9 nucleotides match TRBD1. V was clipped by 5 bases and J by 4 bases; unmatched bases: 5. The germline V gene has CDR1 SEHNR and CDR2 FQNEAQ (reference sequence). The CDR3 runs to 15 residues. This CDR3 reads CASSRSDRGNEKLFF. CDR3 nucleotides: TGTGCCAGCAGCCGTTCGGACAGGGGTAATGAAAAACTGTTTTTT.

This chain connects TRBV25-1 to TRBJ1-1; D call uncertain. V lost 5 bases and J 0 bases, leaving 7 bases between the germline ends. Per the germline V gene, CDR1 is MGHDK and CDR2 is SYGVNS. The CDR3 totals 13 residues. The DNA for the CDR3 is TGTGCCAGCAGTCGACGGATGAACACTGAAGCTTTCTTT. It yields the protein CASSRRMNTEAFF.

The chain is built from TRBV30 and TRBJ1-1; D is ambiguous. Germline CDR1 and CDR2: GTSNPN and SVGIG (reference sequence). The V end lost 6 bases, the J end lost 3 bases, and 11 bases lay between the germline ends. The CDR3 extends over 12 amino acids. The CDR3 DNA reads as TGTGCCTGTCGAGACCGAGACACTGAAGCTTTCTTT. Translating gives CACRDRDTEAFF. Combining the CDR3 with reference TRBV30 and TRBJ1-1 gives the whole variable domain SQTIHQWPATLVQPVGSPLSLECTVEGTSNPNLYWYRQAAGRGLQLLFYSVGIGQISSEVPQNLSASRPQDRQFILSSKKLLLSDSGFYLCACRDRDTEAFFGQGTRLTVV.

This chain joins TRBV6-5 and TRBJ1-4; D gene uncertain. This CDR3 has 13 amino acids. The ends were cut back, 6 bases at V and 6 bases at J, with 11 bases in the middle. Germline loops: CDR1 MNHEY, CDR2 SVGAGI. The CDR3 DNA reads TGTGCCAGCAGCCCCTTCGGGTATGAAAAACTGTTTTTT. Encoded protein: CASSPFGYEKLFF.

The V call is TRBV9, the J call TRBJ2-5, with 11 bases identical to TRBD2. In germline, CDR1 is SGDLS, CDR2 YYNGEE. Trimming cost V 0 bases and J 5 bases; bases outside gene matches: 6. CDR3 length equals 16 residues. The CDR3 reads CASSVGLAGGPETQYF. The CDR3 DNA reads as TGTGCCAGCAGCGTAGGCCTAGCGGGGGGTCCCGAGACCCAGTACTTC.

This chain links TRBV3-1 (or the pseudogene TRBV3-2) with TRBJ2-3; 8 bases are shared with TRBD2. The V gene's germline CDR1 is LGHDT and CDR2 YNNKEL (reference sequence). CDR3 length: 17 amino acids. The V segment lost 1 base and the J segment 8 bases; nucleotides outside the gene matches: 14. The CDR3 loop is CASSQGFGGGPHGTQYF. In nucleotides, the CDR3 is TGTGCCAGCAGCCAAGGCTTTGGCGGGGGGCCACATGGTACGCAGTATTTT.

The sample holds a few counts of this clone. The identical CDR3 is also encoded by other nucleotide sequences in the sample. This chain uses TRBV11-3 with TRBJ2-1; D is undetermined. Germline V gene sequence: CDR1 SGHNT, CDR2 YENEEA. The CDR3 length is 11 residues. V lost 0 bases and J 6 bases, leaving 0 bases between the germline ends. As DNA, the CDR3 is TGTGCCAGCAGCTTAGACAATGAGCAGTTCTTC. Translating gives CASSLDNEQFF.

This chain joins TRBV4-1 and TRBJ2-1; no clear D. Germline CDR1 and CDR2: MGHRA and YSYEKL. The CDR3 has 10 residues. The ends were cut back, 5 bases at V and 7 bases at J, with 3 bases in the middle. The CDR3 is CASSSNEQFF. Written as DNA, the CDR3 is TGCGCCAGCAGCTCGAATGAGCAGTTCTTC.

The rearrangement joins TRBV28 to TRBJ2-3; D is uncertain. V was pared by 6 bases and J by 0 bases, with 28 bases between. Germline CDR1 is MDHEN and CDR2 is SYDVKM. The CDR3 extends over 20 amino acids. The CDR3 reads CASSISYLVGIPQSTDTQYF. CDR3 bases: TGTGCCAGCAGCATAAGCTACCTAGTGGGTATCCCTCAGAGCACAGATACGCAGTATTTT.

The chain links TRBV15 to TRBJ1-5, with D tentatively TRBD1 (5 bases). The V gene's germline CDR1 is LNHNV and CDR2 YYDKDF (reference sequence). V dropped 4 bases and J dropped 7 bases, with 11 bases sitting between them. This CDR3 is built from 13 residues. The CDR3 loop reads CATSTGMNQPQHF. DNA of the CDR3: TGTGCCACCAGCACAGGGATGAACCAGCCCCAGCATTTT.

The CDR3 loop is CASSPSGTVNQPQHF. CDR3 coding DNA: TGTGCCAGCAGCCCTTCCGGGACAGTTAATCAGCCCCAGCATTTT. The chain employs TRBV11-2 and TRBJ1-5, with 7 bases aligning to TRBD1. This CDR3 has 15 amino acids. The germline CDR1 and CDR2 sequences are SGHAT and FQNNGV. The V segment lost 5 bases and the J segment 4 bases; nucleotides outside the gene matches: 8. The entire variable domain, with the rest obtained from reference TRBV11-2 and TRBJ1-5, is as follows: EAGVAQSPRYKIIEKRQSVAFWCNPISGHATLYWYQQILGQGPKLLIQFQNNGVVDDSQLPKDRFSAERLKGVDSTLKIQPAKLEDSAVYLCASSPSGTVNQPQHFGDGTRLSIL.

The chain employs TRBV25-1 and TRBJ1-4, with D maybe TRBD1 (5 bases). This CDR3 contains 13 residues. The germline V gene encodes CDR1 MGHDK and CDR2 SYGVNS. V was clipped by 7 bases and J by 5 bases, with 11 bases between them. The CDR3 reads CASNRGKNEKLFF. The DNA for the CDR3 is TGTGCCAGCAACCGGGGGAAAAATGAAAAACTGTTTTTT.

V gene TRBV11-2 combines with J gene TRBJ2-1, with 9 bases aligning to TRBD2. J lost 9 bases, V lost 1 base, and 10 bases had no gene match. The CDR3 contains 16 residues. The germline CDR1 and CDR2 sequences are SGHAT and FQNNGV. CDR3 amino acids: CASSLVTSGLVGEQFF. CDR3 DNA sequence: TGTGCCAGCAGCTTAGTGACTAGCGGCCTGGTGGGTGAGCAGTTCTTC.

The chain has TRBV7-8 and TRBJ2-1; 12 bases align to TRBD2. This CDR3 is built from 18 residues. Trimming removed 8 bases from V and 4 bases from J; junction bases left unmatched: 15. Germline V lookup: CDR1 SGHVS, CDR2 FQNEAQ. CDR3 protein: CASSLGPRTSGNYNEQFF. CDR3 nucleotide sequence: TGTGCCAGCTCTCTTGGCCCCCGGACTAGCGGGAATTACAATGAGCAGTTCTTC.

This clone has just a few counts. The chain employs TRBV6-5 and TRBJ1-1, with a tentative D call TRBD1 (6 bases). The CDR3 totals 15 residues. The V gene's germline CDR1 is MNHEY and CDR2 SVGAGI. V was shortened by 0 bases and J by 5 bases, with 13 bases between the two germline ends. The CDR3 spells CASSYSIKGGTEAFF. As DNA, the CDR3 is TGTGCCAGCAGTTACTCGATAAAGGGGGGGACTGAAGCTTTCTTT.